This T cell receptor beta chain comes out of a study of cytomegalovirus exposure and HLA in healthy donors. V lost 3 bases, J lost 1 base, and 12 bases lay in between. Germline CDR1 is KGHSH and CDR2 is LQKENI. The CDR3 loop spans 15 amino acids. Though nominally healthy at sampling, donors likely had unrecorded immune exposures. Primers for the PCR totalled 60 Vbeta and 13 Jbeta. Clones were sequenced by immunoSEQ multiplex PCR, and TCRdb holds only the in-frame ones, with some missing. The table includes around 100,000 clones, about 59% detected once. Material for sequencing was PBMCs. The clonotype originates from a man aged 25 to 40 in good health and CMV-seropositive. The chain joins TRBV18 to TRBJ1-1, with D unresolved. CDR3 residues: CASSPTLGPNTEAFF. The DNA for the CDR3 is TGTGCCAGCTCACCCACCCTTGGGCCGAACACTGAAGCTTTCTTT.